This TCR beta chain was obtained from a study of blood T cell repertoires in COVID-19. Trimming took 2 bases from V and 1 from J, leaving 9 bases between them. Germline values: CDR1 MNHNS, CDR2 SASEGT. The CDR3 consists of 15 residues. Sequencing was performed with immunoSEQ multiplex PCR; in TCRdb, only in-frame clones are kept and a portion is missing. The sample has around 43,000 clones; 80% to 90% are singletons. The rearrangement uses TRBV6-1 and TRBJ2-4; weak D call: TRBD2 (5 bases). Sequenced material: peripheral blood. The source is a woman aged 65 to 85 with acute or convalescent COVID-19. The CDR3 loop reads CASSESWEAKNIQYF. CDR3 coding DNA: TGTGCCAGCAGTGAAAGTTGGGAGGCCAAAAACATTCAGTACTTC.